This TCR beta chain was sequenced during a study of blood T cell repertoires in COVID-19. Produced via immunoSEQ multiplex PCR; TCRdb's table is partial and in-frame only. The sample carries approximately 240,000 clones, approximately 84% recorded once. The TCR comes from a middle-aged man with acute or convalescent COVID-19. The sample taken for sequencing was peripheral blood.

CDR3 sequence: CAWSQGPPSGNTIYF. The CDR3 nucleotides read TGTGCCTGGAGTCAGGGGCCCCCCTCTGGAAACACCATATATTTT. The chain carries TRBV30 and TRBJ1-3, with D possibly being TRBD1 (6 bases). Between the trimmed V and J ends, which lost 2 bases and 0 bases, there was a span of 11 bases. CDR1 is GTSNPN and CDR2 is SVGIG in the germline V gene (reference sequence). This CDR3 comprises 15 residues.